Listed here are 19 T cell receptor beta chains from one sample, sequenced in a study of blood T cell repertoires in COVID-19. Data came from immunoSEQ multiplex PCR; TCRdb stores just in-frame clones and leaves some out. The data show roughly 60,000 clones, 87% seen once. Sequencing input: peripheral blood. The source of these receptors is a human donor with acute or convalescent COVID-19. The donor label of this sample is uncertain.

The V call is TRBV5-4, the J call TRBJ1-4; TRBD1 agrees at 9 bases. With 4 bases clipped from V and 8 bases from J, the junction kept 9 bases outside the gene matches. The CDR3 extends over 15 amino acids. Germline values: CDR1 SGHNT, CDR2 YYREEE (reference sequence). CDR3 residues: CASSQPGTGREKLFF. The CDR3 DNA follows: TGTGCCAGCAGCCAGCCAGGGACAGGGAGGGAAAAACTGTTTTTT. Full variable domain (remainder filled in from reference TRBV5-4 and TRBJ1-4): ETGVTQSPTHLIKTRGQQVTLRCSSQSGHNTVSWYQQALGQGPQFIFQYYREEENGRGNFPPRFSGLQFPNYSSELNVNALELDDSALYLCASSQPGTGREKLFFGSGTQLSVL.

The chain uses TRBV10-3 and TRBJ2-2; D is uncertain. This CDR3 is 13 amino acids long. Germline CDR1 is ENHRY and CDR2 is SYGVKD. V was cut by 3 bases and J by 7 bases, with 9 bases left in between. CDR3: CAISDDKHGELFF. The CDR3, as DNA: TGTGCCATCAGTGATGATAAGCACGGGGAGCTGTTTTTT.

The CDR3 DNA sequence: TGTGCCAGCAGCGAGATAGGGGACAGGGCGAAGGGCTACACCTTC. It encodes CASSEIGDRAKGYTF. The chain combines TRBV3-1 (or the pseudogene TRBV3-2) with TRBJ1-2; 9 bases are shared with TRBD1. V was clipped by 5 bases and J by 8 bases; unmatched bases: 12. CDR3 length: 15 amino acids. Germline V lookup: CDR1 LGHDT, CDR2 YNNKEL (reference sequence).

V usage is TRBV3-1 (or the pseudogene TRBV3-2) and J usage is TRBJ2-7; 9 bases match TRBD2. Per the germline V gene, CDR1 is LGHDT and CDR2 is YNNKEL (reference sequence). The CDR3 has 16 amino acids. With 5 bases clipped from V and 4 bases from J, the junction kept 12 bases outside the gene matches. CDR3 DNA: TGTGCCAGCAGCGAAAACCTTAGCGGGAGCCTTTACGAGCAGTACTTC. Its protein is CASSENLSGSLYEQYF.

J is TRBJ2-2 and V is TRBV7-3; D is perhaps TRBD2 (5 bases). Deletions cut 1 base from V and 3 bases from J, with 12 bases between. Germline CDR1 reads SGHTA; CDR2 reads FQGTGA. There are 16 residues in the CDR3. CDR3 nucleotides: TGTGCCAGCAGCTTAATGCCTAGCAAACACACCGGGGAGCTGTTTTTT. It specifies CASSLMPSKHTGELFF.

This chain joins TRBV10-3 and TRBJ2-1; possible D gene TRBD1, 6 bases. In germline, CDR1 is ENHRY, CDR2 SYGVKD. Trimming took 8 bases from V and 8 from J, leaving 16 bases between them. The length of the CDR3 is 13 residues. The DNA of the CDR3 is TGTGCCATCCAGACAGGCCAGGGATATGAGCAGTTCTTC. Amino acids: CAIQTGQGYEQFF.

V is TRBV7-8 and J is TRBJ2-3; 11 bases match TRBD2. The CDR3 consists of 15 residues. Germline V gives CDR1 SGHVS, CDR2 FQNEAQ. The junction had 3 bases not matched to a gene; V was cut back by 6 bases and J by 1 base. CDR3 bases: TGTGCCAGCAGGCTAGCGGGAGGCGGCACAGATACGCAGTATTTT. The encoded protein is CASRLAGGGTDTQYF.

This chain connects TRBV7-6 to TRBJ1-1; tentative D call: TRBD1 (6 bases). Per germline, CDR1 SGHVS and CDR2 FNYEAQ. The length of the CDR3 is 15 residues. V was trimmed by 2 bases and J by 1 base, leaving 11 bases between them. The CDR3 region has the DNA TGTGCCAGCAGCTTACTTGGACAGACGAACACTGAAGCTTTCTTT. Residues: CASSLLGQTNTEAFF.

The genes are TRBV6-2 or TRBV6-3 and TRBJ2-1; maybe TRBD1 (6 bases). V gave up 5 bases and J gave up 8 bases, with 16 bases separating them. The CDR3 is made up of 14 amino acids. CDR1 is MNHEY and CDR2 is SVGEGT in the germline V gene. The CDR3 reads CASSPGTRSDEQFF. The CDR3 DNA reads TGTGCCAGCAGTCCCGGGACACGGAGCGATGAGCAGTTCTTC.

This chain joins TRBV10-2 and TRBJ2-5; 14 bases fit TRBD2. The CDR3 length is 17 residues. CDR1 is WSHSY, CDR2 SAAADI, per germline. V trimming: 5 bases; J trimming: 3 bases; junction bases outside the gene matches: 8. CDR3: CASSPGLAGATKETQYF. In DNA, the CDR3 is TGCGCCAGCAGTCCGGGACTAGCGGGAGCGACGAAAGAGACCCAGTACTTC.

The chain uses TRBV30 and TRBJ1-6; 7 bases agree with TRBD1. The CDR3 is made up of 16 amino acids. Trimming cost V 4 bases and J 5 bases; bases outside gene matches: 11. Germline-derived CDR1 and CDR2 are GTSNPN and SVGIG (reference sequence). The CDR3 region is CAWNTQGRRNNSPLHF. DNA of the CDR3: TGTGCCTGGAACACACAGGGGCGGAGAAATAATTCACCCCTCCACTTT.

The DNA of the CDR3 is TGTGCCAGCAATAGACAGCCTAATTCACCCCTCCACTTT. Translated: CASNRQPNSPLHF. The chain employs TRBV25-1 and TRBJ1-6, with D perhaps TRBD1 (5 bases). The CDR3 is 13 amino acids. CDR1 is MGHDK, CDR2 SYGVNS, per germline. Trimming shortened V by 7 bases and J by 6 bases, and 10 bases separated the two germline ends.

The J gene is TRBJ2-4, the V gene TRBV10-3, with no clear D. The germline V and J ends were trimmed by 3 bases and 0 bases, with 9 bases remaining between them. The CDR3 consists of 15 residues. Germline CDR1 is ENHRY and CDR2 is SYGVKD. In nucleotides, the CDR3 is TGTGCCATCAGTGATCCTACCCTAGCCAAAAACATTCAGTACTTC. Its protein product is CAISDPTLAKNIQYF.

The chain carries TRBV14 and TRBJ1-5; D gene unclear. V lost 3 bases to trimming and J lost 4 bases, with 13 bases between them. The CDR3 loop spans 15 amino acids. Germline V gene lookup returns CDR1 SGHDN and CDR2 FVKESK. The CDR3 spells CASSQGSGPNQPQHF. In nucleotides, the CDR3 is TGTGCCAGCAGCCAGGGGAGCGGGCCAAATCAGCCCCAGCATTTT.

The genes are TRBV27 and TRBJ2-5, with 12 bases identical to TRBD2. The CDR3 has 15 amino acids. The trim removed 5 bases at V and 5 bases at J, leaving 6 bases unmatched. Germline CDR1 is MNHEY and CDR2 is SMNVEV (reference sequence). The CDR3 spells CASSPSGGGWETQYF. CDR3 coding DNA: TGTGCCAGCAGTCCTAGCGGGGGGGGATGGGAGACCCAGTACTTC.

The V and J genes are TRBV3-1 (or the pseudogene TRBV3-2) and TRBJ1-2, with a weak D call TRBD1 (5 bases). Germline CDR1 reads LGHDT; CDR2 reads YNNKEL (reference sequence). The CDR3 runs 13 residues. V was clipped by 3 bases and J by 10 bases, with 15 bases between them. DNA for the CDR3: TGTGCCAGCAGCCATCCGAGTAGGGGCGACTACACCTTC. Translating gives CASSHPSRGDYTF.

This clone turned up a few times. This rearrangement joins TRBV29-1 to TRBJ1-6; 11 positions match TRBD1. Germline V CDR1 and CDR2: SQVTM, ANQGSEA. The CDR3 runs to 13 residues. J was trimmed by 10 bases and V by 7 bases; bases with no gene match: 6. CDR3 bases: TGCAGCGCTGGACAGGGGGCTAACTCACCCCTCCACTTT. It codes for CSAGQGANSPLHF.

The genes are TRBV19 and TRBJ2-3; a weak D match, TRBD2 (6 bases). CDR1 and CDR2 from the germline V gene are LNHDA and SQIVND (reference sequence). V lost 2 bases and J lost 6, with 9 bases in between. This CDR3 is 13 amino acids long. The CDR3 region has the DNA TGTGCCAGTAGTATATCGGGGAGGGATACGCAGTATTTT. Translation: CASSISGRDTQYF. The full variable domain, rest sourced from reference TRBV19 and TRBJ2-3, is DGGITQSPKYLFRKEGQNVTLSCEQNLNHDAMYWYRQDPGQGLRLIYYSQIVNDFQKGDIAEGYSVSREKKESFPLTVTSAQKNPTAFYLCASSISGRDTQYFGPGTRLTVL.

The chain combines TRBV7-9 with TRBJ1-6; D is perhaps TRBD1 (6 bases). V was trimmed by 1 base and J by 5 bases, leaving 9 bases between them. Germline V gives CDR1 SEHNR, CDR2 FQNEAQ (reference sequence). The CDR3 covers 15 residues. The CDR3 DNA sequence: TGTGCCAGCAGCTTAGTACAGGGAGATAATTCACCCCTCCACTTT. This encodes CASSLVQGDNSPLHF. Using reference TRBV7-9 and TRBJ1-6 for the parts outside the CDR3, the full variable domain is DTGVSQNPRHKITKRGQNVTFRCDPISEHNRLYWYRQTLGQGPEFLTYFQNEAQLEKSRLLSDRFSAERPKGSFSTLEIQRTEQGDSAMYLCASSLVQGDNSPLHFGNGTRLTVT.